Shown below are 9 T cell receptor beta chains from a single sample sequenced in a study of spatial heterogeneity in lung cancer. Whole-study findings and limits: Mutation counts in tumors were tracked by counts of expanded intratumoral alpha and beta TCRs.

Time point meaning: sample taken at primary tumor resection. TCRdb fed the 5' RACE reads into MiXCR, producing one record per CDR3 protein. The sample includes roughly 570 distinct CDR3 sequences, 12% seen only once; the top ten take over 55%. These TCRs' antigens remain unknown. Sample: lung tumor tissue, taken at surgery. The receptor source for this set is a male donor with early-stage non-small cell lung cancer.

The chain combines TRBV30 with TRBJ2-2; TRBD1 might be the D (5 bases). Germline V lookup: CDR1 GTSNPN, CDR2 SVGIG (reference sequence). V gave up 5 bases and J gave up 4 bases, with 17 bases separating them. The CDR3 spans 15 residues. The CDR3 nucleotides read TGTGCCTGGCGCGGTAGGGGCTCAAGCACCGGGGAGCTGTTTTTT. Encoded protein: CAWRGRGSSTGELFF.

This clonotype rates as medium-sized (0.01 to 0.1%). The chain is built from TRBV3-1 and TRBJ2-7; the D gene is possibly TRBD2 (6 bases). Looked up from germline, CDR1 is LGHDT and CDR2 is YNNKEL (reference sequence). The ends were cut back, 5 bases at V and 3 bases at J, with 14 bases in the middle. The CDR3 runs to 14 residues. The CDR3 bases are TGTGCCAGCAGCTCCTCCGGGAGAAGCTACGAGCAGTACTTC. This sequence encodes CASSSSGRSYEQYF.

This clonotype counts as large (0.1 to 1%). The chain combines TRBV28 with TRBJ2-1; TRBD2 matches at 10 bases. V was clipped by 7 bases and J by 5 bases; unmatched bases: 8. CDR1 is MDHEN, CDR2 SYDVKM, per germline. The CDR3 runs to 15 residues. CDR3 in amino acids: CASTLRLAGDNEQFF. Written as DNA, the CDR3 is TGTGCCAGCACCCTCCGGCTAGCGGGAGACAATGAGCAGTTCTTC.

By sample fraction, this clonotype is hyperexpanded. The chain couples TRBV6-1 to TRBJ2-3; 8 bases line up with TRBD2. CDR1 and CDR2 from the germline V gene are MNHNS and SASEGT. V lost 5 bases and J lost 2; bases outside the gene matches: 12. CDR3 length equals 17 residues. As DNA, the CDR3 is TGTGCCAGCAGTCTCCGAAGCGGGAGCTATCTCACAGATACGCAGTATTTT. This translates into CASSLRSGSYLTDTQYF.

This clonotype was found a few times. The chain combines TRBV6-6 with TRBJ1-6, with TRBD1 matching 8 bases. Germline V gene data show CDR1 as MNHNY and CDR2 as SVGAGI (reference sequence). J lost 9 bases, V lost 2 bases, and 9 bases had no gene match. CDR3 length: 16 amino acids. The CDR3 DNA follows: TGTGCCAGCAGTTACGACGGACAGGGCCTGGTTTCACCCCTCCACTTT. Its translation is CASSYDGQGLVSPLHF.

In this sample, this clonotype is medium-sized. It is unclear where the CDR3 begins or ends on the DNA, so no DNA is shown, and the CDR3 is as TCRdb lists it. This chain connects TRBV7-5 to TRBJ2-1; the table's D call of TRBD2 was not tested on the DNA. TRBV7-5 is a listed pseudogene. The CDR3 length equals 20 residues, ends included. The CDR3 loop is CISVSEAYHGVAGGGNEQFF.

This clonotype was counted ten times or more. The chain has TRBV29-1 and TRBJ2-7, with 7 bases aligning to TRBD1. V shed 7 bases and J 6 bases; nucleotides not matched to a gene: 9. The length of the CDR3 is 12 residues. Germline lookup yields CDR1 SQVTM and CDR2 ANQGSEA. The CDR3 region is CSAGQVWREQYF. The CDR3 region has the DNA TGCAGCGCTGGACAGGTTTGGCGCGAGCAGTACTTC.

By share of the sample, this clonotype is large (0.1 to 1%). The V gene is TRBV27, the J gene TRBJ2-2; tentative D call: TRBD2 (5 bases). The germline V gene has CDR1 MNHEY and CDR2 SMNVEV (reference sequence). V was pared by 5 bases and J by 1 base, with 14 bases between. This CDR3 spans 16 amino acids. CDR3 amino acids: CASSLRGSWNTGELFF. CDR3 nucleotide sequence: TGTGCCAGCAGTCTTCGGGGATCCTGGAACACCGGGGAGCTGTTTTTT.

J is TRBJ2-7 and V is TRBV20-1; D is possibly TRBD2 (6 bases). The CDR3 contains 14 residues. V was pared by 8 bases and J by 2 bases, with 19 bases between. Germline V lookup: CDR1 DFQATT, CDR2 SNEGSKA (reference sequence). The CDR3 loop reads CSSPDGRKPYEQYF. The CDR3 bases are TGCAGTTCACCCGACGGGAGAAAGCCCTACGAGCAGTACTTC.